What follows are 6 T cell receptor beta chains derived from one specimen sequenced in a study of blood T cell repertoires in COVID-19. TCRdb's copy holds only in-frame clones and misses some; the assay was immunoSEQ multiplex PCR. This table has roughly 61,000 clones, 70% to 90% appearing once. What was sequenced was peripheral blood. The origin of the receptors is a man aged 35 to 55 with active COVID-19.

J is TRBJ1-5 and V is TRBV30, with 11 positions matching TRBD1. The CDR3 is 16 amino acids. CDR1 and CDR2 (germline): GTSNPN, SVGIG (reference sequence). V shed 1 base and J 5 bases; nucleotides not matched to a gene: 7. The DNA for the CDR3 is TGTGCCTGGAGTGGGGGACAGGGGGGCTTCGATCAGCCCCAGCATTTT. This sequence encodes CAWSGGQGGFDQPQHF. The whole variable domain, filled in from reference TRBV30 and TRBJ1-5, reads SQTIHQWPATLVQPVGSPLSLECTVEGTSNPNLYWYRQAAGRGLQLLFYSVGIGQISSEVPQNLSASRPQDRQFILSSKKLLLSDSGFYLCAWSGGQGGFDQPQHFGDGTRLSIL.

This clone showed up just once. The chain combines TRBV2 with TRBJ1-3; D perhaps matches TRBD1 (5 bases). The V end was cut by 6 bases, the J end by 2 bases, with 14 bases between. The germline V gene encodes CDR1 SNHLY and CDR2 FYNNEI. The CDR3 loop spans 15 amino acids. The CDR3 loop is CASSDGRVTGNTIYF. DNA of the CDR3: TGTGCCAGCAGCGATGGCAGGGTGACTGGAAACACCATATATTTT.

The gene calls are TRBV6-6 and TRBJ1-1, with 8 bases that match TRBD1. The V and J ends lost 6 bases and 3 bases, in that order; junction bases with no gene match: 9. The CDR3 is 15 residues long. Germline CDR1 and CDR2: MNHNY and SVGAGI (reference sequence). CDR3 DNA: TGTGCCAGCAGGGAACCAGGGGGCGCGGACACTGAAGCTTTCTTT. Its translation is CASREPGGADTEAFF.

This clone was picked up one time. The V call is TRBV5-7, the J call TRBJ1-2, with 9 nucleotides matching TRBD1. TRBV5-7 is an open reading frame whose function is uncertain. The CDR3 has 17 amino acids. The V and J ends lost 1 base and 6 bases, in that order; junction bases with no gene match: 13. As DNA, the CDR3 is TGTGCCAGCAGCTTGTGGTTCGGGACAGGGAGAGGGGATGGCTACACCTTC. Amino acids: CASSLWFGTGRGDGYTF.

The genes are TRBV7-9 and TRBJ2-1; weak D call: TRBD2 (6 bases). The germline V and J ends were trimmed by 5 bases and 7 bases, with 15 bases remaining between them. Germline CDR1 SEHNR, CDR2 FQNEAQ (reference sequence). The CDR3 runs to 14 residues. CDR3 coding DNA: TGTGCCAGCAGCCCGGGGGATAGTTTTAATGAGCAGTTCTTC. Amino acids: CASSPGDSFNEQFF.

Only one count was recorded for this clone. This chain connects TRBV28 to TRBJ2-7; no clear D. The V gene's germline CDR1 is MDHEN and CDR2 SYDVKM. This CDR3 is 14 amino acids long. V lost 5 bases to trimming and J lost 3 bases, with 14 bases between them. CDR3 loop: CASSPGGPGYEQYF. CDR3 nucleotide sequence: TGTGCCAGCAGTCCAGGTGGCCCTGGCTACGAGCAGTACTTC.